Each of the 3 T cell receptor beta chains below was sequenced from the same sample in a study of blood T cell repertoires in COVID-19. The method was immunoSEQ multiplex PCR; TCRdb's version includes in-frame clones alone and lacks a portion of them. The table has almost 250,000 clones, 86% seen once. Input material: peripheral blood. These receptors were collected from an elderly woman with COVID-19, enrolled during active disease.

In nucleotides, the CDR3 is TGTGCCAGCAGCTTCAGGGGCCCCTACGAGCAGTACGTC. Amino acids: CASSFRGPYEQYV. The J gene is TRBJ2-7, the V gene TRBV13, with D maybe TRBD1 (6 bases). Trimming removed 3 bases at V and 2 bases at J, with 8 bases between. Germline CDR1 and CDR2: PRHDT and FYEKMQ (reference sequence). This CDR3 has 13 amino acids.

CDR3 DNA sequence: TGTGCCAACACTTACGGACAGGGGGCGGACACCGGGGAGCTGTTTTTT. Encoded protein: CANTYGQGADTGELFF. V gene TRBV2 combines with J gene TRBJ2-2, with 11 positions matching TRBD1. Losses at the gene ends were 10 bases for V and 3 bases for J; bases not matched to a gene: 10. The CDR3 covers 16 residues. In germline, CDR1 is SNHLY, CDR2 FYNNEI.

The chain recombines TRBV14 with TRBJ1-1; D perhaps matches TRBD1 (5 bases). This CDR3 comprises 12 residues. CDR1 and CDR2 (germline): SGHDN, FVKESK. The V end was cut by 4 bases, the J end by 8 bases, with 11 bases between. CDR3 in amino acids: CASSRRQTEAFF. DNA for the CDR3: TGTGCCAGCAGCCGCCGACAGACAGAAGCTTTCTTT.